A single sample is the source of the 10 T cell receptor beta chains below, sequenced in a study of tumor-infiltrating lymphocytes in localized non-small cell lung cancer. Clones were sequenced by immunoSEQ multiplex PCR, and TCRdb holds only the in-frame ones, with some missing. The sample records approximately 17,000 clones, approximately 84% being singletons. Sequenced: lung tumor tissue. The source is a human donor with non-small cell lung cancer.

This chain links TRBV6-5 with TRBJ1-1; D is uncertain. V lost 2 bases and J lost 4, with 8 bases in between. The germline CDR1 and CDR2 sequences are MNHEY and SVGAGI. This CDR3 has 13 amino acids. CDR3 amino acids: CASSYDFTTEAFF. CDR3 nucleotides: TGTGCCAGCAGTTACGATTTTACCACTGAAGCTTTCTTT.

The chain joins TRBV6-5 to TRBJ1-2; D gene unclear. The V gene's germline CDR1 is MNHEY and CDR2 SVGAGI. The CDR3 has 15 residues. With 0 bases removed from V and 0 bases from J, the gap between germline ends came to 8 bases. The CDR3 region is CASSYSPAANYGYTF. The CDR3 DNA is TGTGCCAGCAGTTACTCGCCGGCCGCTAACTATGGCTACACCTTC.

J is TRBJ2-3 and V is TRBV19; D may correspond to TRBD1 or TRBD2 (6 bases each). Trimming removed 1 base from V and 1 base from J, with 12 bases in between. The CDR3 is 16 residues long. Germline V gene sequence: CDR1 LNHDA, CDR2 SQIVND (reference sequence). This CDR3 is CASSIGGAVRTDTQYF. The CDR3 nucleotides are TGTGCCAGTAGTATAGGGGGGGCAGTGCGCACAGATACGCAGTATTTT.

The chain carries TRBV2 and TRBJ1-2; D is undetermined. The V gene's germline CDR1 is SNHLY and CDR2 FYNNEI. The germline V and J ends were trimmed by 0 bases and 8 bases, with 10 bases remaining between them. The CDR3 runs to 13 residues. The CDR3 nucleotides read TGTGCCAGCAGTGAAGCGGCCGGGAACGGCTACACCTTC. Translating gives CASSEAAGNGYTF.

V usage is TRBV7-9 and J usage is TRBJ1-1, with 7 bases fitting TRBD1. From germline, CDR1 is SEHNR and CDR2 FQNEAQ (reference sequence). Trimming removed 4 bases from V and 4 bases from J; junction bases left unmatched: 12. The CDR3 consists of 16 residues. CDR3 DNA sequence: TGTGCCAGCAGCTCCCCCCCAGGGGGGCGGAGCACTGAAGCTTTCTTT. Protein product: CASSSPPGGRSTEAFF. The entire variable domain, with the rest obtained from reference TRBV7-9 and TRBJ1-1, is as follows: DTGVSQNPRHKITKRGQNVTFRCDPISEHNRLYWYRQTLGQGPEFLTYFQNEAQLEKSRLLSDRFSAERPKGSFSTLEIQRTEQGDSAMYLCASSSPPGGRSTEAFFGQGTRLTVV.

V gene TRBV7-8 combines with J gene TRBJ2-2; tentative D call: TRBD2 (5 bases). With 2 bases removed from V and 4 bases from J, the gap between germline ends came to 14 bases. Germline V gene lookup returns CDR1 SGHVS and CDR2 FQNEAQ. The CDR3 sequence is 16 residues long. Here the CDR3 DNA reads TGTGCCAGCAGCTTACGGGTTAGCGACTCCACCGGGGAGCTGTTTTTT. This sequence encodes CASSLRVSDSTGELFF.

The rearrangement joins TRBV27 to TRBJ1-2; the D is unclear. The ends were cut back, 3 bases at V and 4 bases at J, with 12 bases in the middle. The CDR3 sequence is 14 residues long. Per germline, CDR1 MNHEY and CDR2 SMNVEV (reference sequence). CDR3: CASSFYAEPYGYTF. Here the CDR3 DNA reads TGTGCCAGCAGTTTCTATGCGGAGCCCTATGGCTACACCTTC.

About this clone itself: Other DNA sequences in the same sample also yield this CDR3. The V gene is TRBV6-5, the J gene TRBJ1-1; possible D gene TRBD1, 5 bases. The germline V gene encodes CDR1 MNHEY and CDR2 SVGAGI. This CDR3 region has 14 residues. V dropped 2 bases and J dropped 2 bases, with 9 bases sitting between them. The CDR3 DNA sequence: TGTGCCAGCAGTTACACGGGACTCAACACTGAAGCTTTCTTT. Amino acid sequence: CASSYTGLNTEAFF.

This clone was seen only once. The V call is TRBV10-3, the J call TRBJ2-1, with 9 bases lining up with TRBD1. Germline-derived CDR1 and CDR2 are ENHRY and SYGVKD. With 3 bases clipped from V and 12 bases from J, the junction kept 9 bases outside the gene matches. The CDR3 is 14 amino acids. Here the CDR3 DNA reads TGTGCCATCAGTGATCGGGACAGGGTAGAAGGGCAGTTCTTC. Amino acids: CAISDRDRVEGQFF.

The V call is TRBV5-3, the J call TRBJ1-1; tentative D call: TRBD1 (6 bases). TRBV5-3 counts as an open reading frame of uncertain function. The V end was cut by 0 bases, the J end by 5 bases, with 17 bases between. The length of the CDR3 is 16 residues. This chain's CDR3 is CARSLVVWGARTEAFF. The DNA of the CDR3 is TGTGCCAGAAGCTTGGTCGTATGGGGGGCACGGACTGAAGCTTTCTTT.